The following is a T cell receptor beta chain sequence with its context. As yet, its antigen is unknown. This entry belongs to a study of shared clonotypes between healthy human individuals. Naive CD8 populations comprised CD45RO-negative cells positively selected for CCR7, excluding terminally differentiated effector memory CD45RA+ cells. Clones were sequenced by immunoSEQ multiplex PCR, and TCRdb holds only the in-frame ones, with some missing. The data contain around 560,000 clones, approximately 95% of them singletons. Study observations and caveats: On the whole, naive subsets had larger estimated richness than memory subsets had. It was the non-shared clonotypes that had lower generation probabilities than clonotypes shared by all four donors. The diversity represented, both genetic and in exposure history, was limited by few donors.

The sequenced sample consisted of naive CD8+ T cells sorted from blood. This TCR was sampled from a woman under 40 in good health.

Here the CDR3 reads CASSLSLNEQFF. The DNA for the CDR3 is TGCGCCAGCAGCTTGAGCTTAAATGAGCAGTTCTTC. The V call is TRBV5-1, the J call TRBJ2-1; D gene uncertain. The V gene's germline CDR1 is SGHRS and CDR2 YFSETQ. This CDR3 region has 12 residues. Trimming removed 1 base at V and 7 bases at J, with 6 bases between.